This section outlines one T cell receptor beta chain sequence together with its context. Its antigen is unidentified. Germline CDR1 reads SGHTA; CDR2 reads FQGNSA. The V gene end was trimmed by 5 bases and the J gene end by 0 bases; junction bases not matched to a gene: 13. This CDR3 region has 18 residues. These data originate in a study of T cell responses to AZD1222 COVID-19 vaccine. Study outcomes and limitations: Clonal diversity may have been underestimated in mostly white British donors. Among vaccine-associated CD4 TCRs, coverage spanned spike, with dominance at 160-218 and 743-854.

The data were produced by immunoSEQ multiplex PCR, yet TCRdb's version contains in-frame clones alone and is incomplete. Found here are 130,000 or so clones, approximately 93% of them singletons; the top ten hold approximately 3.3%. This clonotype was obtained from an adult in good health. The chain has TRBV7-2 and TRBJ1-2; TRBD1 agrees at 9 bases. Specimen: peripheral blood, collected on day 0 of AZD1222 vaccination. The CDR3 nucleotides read TGTGCCAGCAGCCCGGGACAGGGAGGCCCTACGACTAACTATGGCTACACCTTC. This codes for CASSPGQGGPTTNYGYTF.